Shown below are 19 T cell receptor beta chains from a single sample sequenced in a study of cytomegalovirus exposure and HLA in healthy donors. Clones were read by immunoSEQ multiplex PCR, and TCRdb kept only the in-frame ones, dropping some. The table records 100,000 to 150,000 clones, 89% of them present only once. The material sequenced was PBMCs. Receptors were obtained from a woman aged 18-29 years in good health and CMV-seronegative.

The rearrangement joins TRBV11-3 to TRBJ2-1; perhaps TRBD2 as D (6 bases). The germline gives CDR1 SGHNT, CDR2 YENEEA. The CDR3 is 13 amino acids. The V and J ends lost 1 base and 6 bases respectively, with 7 bases between them. CDR3 protein: CASSLGTTNEQFF. CDR3 nucleotides: TGTGCCAGCAGCTTAGGGACTACCAATGAGCAGTTCTTC.

This chain uses TRBV10-1 with TRBJ1-1, with 7 bases fitting TRBD1. With 5 bases clipped from V and 8 bases from J, the junction kept 8 bases outside the gene matches. The CDR3 loop spans 13 amino acids. CDR1 is WNHNN, CDR2 SYGVQD, per germline (reference sequence). The CDR3, as DNA: TGCGCCAGCAGTTCACAGGGGACGACGGAAGCTTTCTTT. Protein product: CASSSQGTTEAFF.

Of note for this clone: The same CDR3 can be traced to other DNA sequences in this sample. The gene calls are TRBV7-9 and TRBJ1-4; TRBD1 is a possible D gene (6 bases). The CDR3 length is 16 residues. V was cut by 4 bases and J by 0 bases, with 12 bases left in between. Germline V lookup: CDR1 SEHNR, CDR2 FQNEAQ (reference sequence). This CDR3 is CASSSGQTATNEKLFF. DNA of the CDR3: TGTGCCAGCAGCTCCGGACAGACCGCAACTAATGAAAAACTGTTTTTT.

The rearrangement joins TRBV19 to TRBJ2-5; 8 positions match TRBD1. CDR1 is LNHDA and CDR2 is SQIVND in the germline V gene (reference sequence). The CDR3 sequence is 16 residues long. The trim removed 5 bases at V and 1 base at J, leaving 9 bases unmatched. The CDR3 spells CASSGERDRTQETQYF. The CDR3 nucleotides are TGTGCCAGTAGTGGCGAAAGGGACAGGACCCAAGAGACCCAGTACTTC.

This rearrangement joins TRBV9 to TRBJ2-3, with TRBD2 matching 13 bases. This CDR3 has 17 residues. V shed 4 bases and J 2 bases; nucleotides not matched to a gene: 7. The germline CDR1 and CDR2 sequences are SGDLS and YYNGEE. In DNA form, the CDR3 reads TGTGCCAGCAGCCCCCGGACTAGCGGGGGTTACACAGATACGCAGTATTTT. Its translation is CASSPRTSGGYTDTQYF.

This chain links TRBV5-5 with TRBJ1-2; the D is unclear. Trimming cost V 1 base and J 6 bases, with 19 bases left between them. The CDR3 sequence is 16 residues long. Germline V gives CDR1 SGHKS, CDR2 YYEKEE (reference sequence). The chain's CDR3 is CASSLLYKGTTDGYTF. CDR3 coding DNA: TGTGCCAGCAGCTTGTTATATAAAGGAACTACGGATGGCTACACCTTC. The variable domain in full, completed from reference TRBV5-5 and TRBJ1-2, reads DAGVTQSPTHLIKTRGQQVTLRCSPISGHKSVSWYQQVLGQGPQFIFQYYEKEERGRGNFPDRFSARQFPNYSSELNVNALLLGDSALYLCASSLLYKGTTDGYTFGSGTRLTVV.

The chain uses TRBV6-1 and TRBJ1-1, with unresolved D. V lost 8 bases and J lost 2, with 9 bases in between. This CDR3 spans 12 amino acids. CDR1 and CDR2 (germline): MNHNS, SASEGT. This CDR3 reads CASRSVNTEAFF. CDR3 nucleotide sequence: TGTGCCAGCCGGTCGGTCAACACTGAAGCTTTCTTT.

V and J are TRBV18 and TRBJ2-2; the D is unclear. The V end lost 0 bases, the J end lost 8 bases, and 7 bases lay between the germline ends. Germline CDR1 and CDR2: KGHSH and LQKENI. This CDR3 spans 13 amino acids. The CDR3 DNA is TGTGCCAGCTCACCACCGCGAGAGGGGGAGCTGTTTTTT. It translates to CASSPPREGELFF. The full variable domain, completed using reference TRBV18 and TRBJ2-2, is NAGVMQNPRHLVRRRGQEARLRCSPMKGHSHVYWYRQLPEEGLKFMVYLQKENIIDESGMPKERFSAEFPKEGPSILRIQQVVRGDSAAYFCASSPPREGELFFGEGSRLTVL.

The rearrangement joins TRBV6-5 to TRBJ2-5, with 7 positions matching TRBD2. The CDR3 runs 16 residues. CDR1 is MNHEY and CDR2 is SVGAGI in the germline V gene. The V gene end was trimmed by 2 bases and the J gene end by 5 bases; junction bases not matched to a gene: 11. CDR3 protein: CASSYPSTSRMETQYF. CDR3 nucleotide sequence: TGTGCCAGCAGTTACCCCTCGACTAGCCGGATGGAGACCCAGTACTTC.

This clone was seen a few times. This rearrangement joins TRBV7-3 to TRBJ1-5, with a possible D match to TRBD1 (5 bases). The CDR3 is 15 residues long. Between the trimmed V and J ends, which lost 5 bases and 4 bases, there was a span of 15 bases. CDR1 and CDR2 from the germline V gene are SGHTA and FQGTGA. CDR3 region: CASSNQGWGNQPQHF. The CDR3, as DNA: TGTGCCAGCAGCAACCAGGGATGGGGTAATCAGCCCCAGCATTTT.

This clone was seen only once. The chain links TRBV7-9 to TRBJ1-1; a weak D match, TRBD1 (6 bases). The ends were cut back, 5 bases at V and 2 bases at J, with 15 bases in the middle. The CDR3 spans 15 residues. The germline V gene encodes CDR1 SEHNR and CDR2 FQNEAQ (reference sequence). CDR3 in amino acids: CASSQYQGPNTEAFF. The CDR3 DNA reads TGTGCCAGCAGCCAATACCAGGGGCCCAACACTGAAGCTTTCTTT.

The chain recombines TRBV5-1 with TRBJ1-2, with unresolved D. Deletions cut 1 base from V and 0 bases from J, with 10 bases between. CDR1 and CDR2 from the germline V gene are SGHRS and YFSETQ. This CDR3 spans 15 amino acids. This chain's CDR3 is CASSLIGGANYGYTF. In nucleotides, the CDR3 is TGCGCCAGCAGCTTGATCGGCGGAGCTAACTATGGCTACACCTTC.

The V and J genes are TRBV5-5 and TRBJ1-5; 7 bases fit TRBD1. This CDR3 spans 15 amino acids. The germline V gene has CDR1 SGHKS and CDR2 YYEKEE (reference sequence). Trimming at V came to 7 bases and at J to 6 bases, leaving 13 bases not matched to a gene. The CDR3 nucleotides are TGTGCCAGCGATCCAGGTAGGGGGCAAGGTCAGCCCCAGCATTTT. Amino acid sequence: CASDPGRGQGQPQHF.

This rearrangement joins TRBV9 to TRBJ2-1; no reliable D call. CDR1 and CDR2 (germline): SGDLS, YYNGEE. V was clipped by 0 bases and J by 0 bases, with 4 bases between them. There are 14 residues in the CDR3. This CDR3 is CASSVVGSYNEQFF. The CDR3 DNA sequence: TGTGCCAGCAGCGTAGTCGGCTCCTACAATGAGCAGTTCTTC.

This clone was detected only a few times. The J gene is TRBJ1-6, the V gene TRBV10-1, with D unresolved. The CDR3 length is 12 residues. The germline V gene encodes CDR1 WNHNN and CDR2 SYGVQD (reference sequence). V lost 2 bases, J lost 7 bases, and 3 bases lay in between. The CDR3: CASSEPNSPLHF. CDR3 sequence (DNA): TGCGCCAGCAGTGAGCCGAATTCACCCCTCCACTTT.

This clone was recorded only once. Written as DNA, the CDR3 is TGTGCCAGCAGCTTAGATCTAGCAGACTATGGCTACACCTTC. Its protein is CASSLDLADYGYTF. The chain joins TRBV11-2 to TRBJ1-2; D unclear. From germline, CDR1 is SGHAT and CDR2 FQNNGV. The CDR3 contains 14 residues. Trimming stripped 0 bases from V and 3 bases from J, with 8 bases between.

V gene TRBV5-1 combines with J gene TRBJ1-1; 9 bases match TRBD1. There are 15 residues in the CDR3. The germline CDR1 and CDR2 sequences are SGHRS and YFSETQ. Losses at the gene ends were 4 bases for V and 10 bases for J; bases not matched to a gene: 14. CDR3 loop: CASSPNWGQGPVAFF. In DNA, the CDR3 is TGCGCCAGCAGCCCGAATTGGGGACAGGGCCCAGTAGCTTTCTTT.

V usage is TRBV5-1 and J usage is TRBJ2-1; TRBD2 matches at 10 bases. CDR3 length: 16 amino acids. V lost 4 bases, J lost 0 bases, and 4 bases stayed unmatched. The germline gives CDR1 SGHRS, CDR2 YFSETQ. CDR3 in DNA: TGCGCCAGCAGCATAAGCGGGGGGGCCTCCTACAATGAGCAGTTCTTC. Protein sequence: CASSISGGASYNEQFF.

The sample holds one count of this clone. CDR3 sequence reads: CASSLEFRQGLYF. CDR3 in DNA: TGCGCCAGCAGCTTGGAATTTCGGCAGGGTCTGTACTTC. The chain links TRBV5-1 to TRBJ2-7, with D maybe TRBD1 (5 bases). CDR3 length equals 13 residues. CDR1 SGHRS and CDR2 YFSETQ come from the germline V gene. Between the trimmed V and J ends, which lost 0 bases and 12 bases, there was a span of 16 bases.